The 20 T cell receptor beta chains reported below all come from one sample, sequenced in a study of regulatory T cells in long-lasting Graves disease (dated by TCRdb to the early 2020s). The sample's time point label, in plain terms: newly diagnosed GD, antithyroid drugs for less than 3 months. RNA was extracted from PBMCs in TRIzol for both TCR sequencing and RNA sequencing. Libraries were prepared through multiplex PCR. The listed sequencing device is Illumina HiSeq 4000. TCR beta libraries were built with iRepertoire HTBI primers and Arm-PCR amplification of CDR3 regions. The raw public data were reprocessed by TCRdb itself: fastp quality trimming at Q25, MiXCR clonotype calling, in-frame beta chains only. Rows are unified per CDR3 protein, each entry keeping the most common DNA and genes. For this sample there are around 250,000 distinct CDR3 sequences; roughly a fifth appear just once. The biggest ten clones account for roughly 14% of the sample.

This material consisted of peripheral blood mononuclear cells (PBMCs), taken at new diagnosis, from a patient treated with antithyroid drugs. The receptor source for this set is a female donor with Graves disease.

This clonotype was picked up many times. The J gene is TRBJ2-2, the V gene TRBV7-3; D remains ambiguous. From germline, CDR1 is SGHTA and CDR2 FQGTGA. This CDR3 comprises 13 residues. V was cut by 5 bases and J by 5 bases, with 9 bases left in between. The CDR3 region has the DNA TGTGCCAGCAGCCCTTATAAGACCGGGGAGCTGTTTTTT. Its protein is CASSPYKTGELFF.

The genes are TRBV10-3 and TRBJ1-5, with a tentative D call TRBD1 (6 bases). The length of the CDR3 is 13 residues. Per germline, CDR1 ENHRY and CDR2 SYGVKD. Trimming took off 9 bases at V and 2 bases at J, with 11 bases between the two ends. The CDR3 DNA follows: TGTGCCATACAGGGACTTGGCAATCAGCCCCAGCATTTT. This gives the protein CAIQGLGNQPQHF.

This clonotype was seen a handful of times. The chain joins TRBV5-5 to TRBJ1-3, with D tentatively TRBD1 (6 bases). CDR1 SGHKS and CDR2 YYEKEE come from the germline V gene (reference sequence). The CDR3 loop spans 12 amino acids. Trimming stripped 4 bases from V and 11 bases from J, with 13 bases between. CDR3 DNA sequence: TGTGCCAGCAGCCCGAGGGGGGACGCCATATATTTT. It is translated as CASSPRGDAIYF.

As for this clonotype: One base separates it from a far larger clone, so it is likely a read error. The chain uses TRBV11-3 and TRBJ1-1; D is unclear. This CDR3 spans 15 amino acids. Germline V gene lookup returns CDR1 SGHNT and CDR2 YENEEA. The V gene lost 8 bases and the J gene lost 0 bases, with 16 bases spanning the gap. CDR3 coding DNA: TGTGCCAGCCGCCAAATGACCCTTCTGAACACTGAAGCTTTCTTT. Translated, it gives CASRQMTLLNTEAFF.

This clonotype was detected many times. The CDR3 DNA follows: TGTGCCAGCAGTCCCGGGCAGGGGGATAGGAGGGAGCTGTTTTTT. Amino acids: CASSPGQGDRRELFF. J is TRBJ2-2 and V is TRBV5-4; TRBD1 agrees at 7 bases. The CDR3 has 15 amino acids. Germline lookup yields CDR1 SGHNT and CDR2 YYREEE (reference sequence). Losses at the gene ends were 5 bases for V and 9 bases for J; bases not matched to a gene: 13.

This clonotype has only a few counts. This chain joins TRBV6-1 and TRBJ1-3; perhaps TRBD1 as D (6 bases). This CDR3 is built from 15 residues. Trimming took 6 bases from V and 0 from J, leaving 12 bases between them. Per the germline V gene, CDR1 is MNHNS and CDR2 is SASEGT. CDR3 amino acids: CASRTGLLSGNTIYF. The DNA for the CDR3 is TGTGCCAGCAGAACAGGGCTCCTCTCTGGAAACACCATATATTTT.

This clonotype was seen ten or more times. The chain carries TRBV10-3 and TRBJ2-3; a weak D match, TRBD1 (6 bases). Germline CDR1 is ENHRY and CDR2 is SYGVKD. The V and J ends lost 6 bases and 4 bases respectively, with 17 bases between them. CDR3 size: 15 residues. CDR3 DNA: TGTGCCATCAGCCGCCCAGGGGAGAGCCCAGATACGCAGTATTTT. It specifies CAISRPGESPDTQYF.

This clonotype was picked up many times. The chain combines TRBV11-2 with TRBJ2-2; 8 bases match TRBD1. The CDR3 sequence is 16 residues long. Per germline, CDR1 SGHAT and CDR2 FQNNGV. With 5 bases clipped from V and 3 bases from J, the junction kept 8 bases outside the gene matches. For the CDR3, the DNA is TGTGCCAGCAGCCTCGTCAGGGGGCTGGACACCGGGGAGCTGTTTTTT. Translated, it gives CASSLVRGLDTGELFF.

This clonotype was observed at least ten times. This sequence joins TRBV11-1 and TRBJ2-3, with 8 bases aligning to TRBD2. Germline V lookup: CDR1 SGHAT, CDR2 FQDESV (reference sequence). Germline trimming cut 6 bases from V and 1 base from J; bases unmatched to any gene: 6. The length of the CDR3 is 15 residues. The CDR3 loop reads CASRPDGGGTDTQYF. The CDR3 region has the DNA TGTGCCAGCAGACCCGACGGGGGGGGCACAGATACGCAGTATTTT.

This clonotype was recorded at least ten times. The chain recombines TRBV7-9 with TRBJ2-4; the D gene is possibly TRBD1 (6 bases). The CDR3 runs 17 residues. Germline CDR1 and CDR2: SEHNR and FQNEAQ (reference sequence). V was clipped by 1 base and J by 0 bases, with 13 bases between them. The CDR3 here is CASSLVRSGVAKNIQYF. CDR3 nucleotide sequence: TGTGCCAGCAGCTTAGTTCGGTCAGGGGTAGCCAAAAACATTCAGTACTTC. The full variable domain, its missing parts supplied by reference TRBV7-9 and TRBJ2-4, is DTGVSQNPRHKITKRGQNVTFRCDPISEHNRLYWYRQTLGQGPEFLTYFQNEAQLEKSRLLSDRFSAERPKGSFSTLEIQRTEQGDSAMYLCASSLVRSGVAKNIQYFGAGTRLSVL.

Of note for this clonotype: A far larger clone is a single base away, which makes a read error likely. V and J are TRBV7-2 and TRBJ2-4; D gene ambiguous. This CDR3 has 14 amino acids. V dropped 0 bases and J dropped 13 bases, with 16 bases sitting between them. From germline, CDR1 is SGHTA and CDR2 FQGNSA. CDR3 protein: CASSLASPGDEQYF. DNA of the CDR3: TGTGCCAGCAGCTTAGCATCTCCTGGGGATGAGCAGTACTTC.

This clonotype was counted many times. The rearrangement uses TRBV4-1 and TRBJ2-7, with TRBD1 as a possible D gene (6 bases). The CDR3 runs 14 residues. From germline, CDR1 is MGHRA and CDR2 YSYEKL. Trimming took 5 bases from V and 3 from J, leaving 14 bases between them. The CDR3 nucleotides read TGCGCCAGCAGCTATCAGGGGAAGCACTACGAGCAGTACTTC. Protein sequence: CASSYQGKHYEQYF.

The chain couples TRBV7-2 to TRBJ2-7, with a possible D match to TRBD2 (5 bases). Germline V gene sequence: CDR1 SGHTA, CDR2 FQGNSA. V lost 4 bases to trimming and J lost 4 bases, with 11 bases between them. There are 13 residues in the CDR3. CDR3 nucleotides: TGTGCCAGCAGCTCCGGACGGGGATACGAGCAGTACTTC. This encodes CASSSGRGYEQYF.

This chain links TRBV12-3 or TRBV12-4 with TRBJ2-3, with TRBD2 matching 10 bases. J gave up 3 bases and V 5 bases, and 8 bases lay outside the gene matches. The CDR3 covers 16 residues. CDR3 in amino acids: CASSPSGRARTDTQYF. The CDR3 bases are TGTGCCAGCAGTCCCAGCGGGAGGGCAAGAACAGATACGCAGTATTTT.

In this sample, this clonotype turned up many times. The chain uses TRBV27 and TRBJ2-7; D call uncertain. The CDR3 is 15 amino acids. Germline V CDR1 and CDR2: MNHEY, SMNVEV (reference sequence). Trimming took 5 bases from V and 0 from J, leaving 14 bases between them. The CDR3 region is CASSRYRHSSYEQYF. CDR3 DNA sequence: TGTGCCAGCAGTCGCTATCGACACAGCTCCTACGAGCAGTACTTC.

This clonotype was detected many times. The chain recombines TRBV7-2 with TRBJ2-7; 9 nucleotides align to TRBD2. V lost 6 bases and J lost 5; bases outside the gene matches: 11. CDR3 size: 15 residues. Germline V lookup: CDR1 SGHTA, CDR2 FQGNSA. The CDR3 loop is CASSPSSGSINEQYF. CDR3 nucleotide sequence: TGTGCCAGCAGTCCGAGTAGCGGGAGTATCAACGAGCAGTACTTC.

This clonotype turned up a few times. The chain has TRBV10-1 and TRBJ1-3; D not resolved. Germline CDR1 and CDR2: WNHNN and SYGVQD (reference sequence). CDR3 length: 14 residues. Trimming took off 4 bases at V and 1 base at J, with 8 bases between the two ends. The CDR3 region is CASSGGYSGNTIYF. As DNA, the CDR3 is TGCGCCAGCAGTGGAGGGTATTCTGGAAACACCATATATTTT.

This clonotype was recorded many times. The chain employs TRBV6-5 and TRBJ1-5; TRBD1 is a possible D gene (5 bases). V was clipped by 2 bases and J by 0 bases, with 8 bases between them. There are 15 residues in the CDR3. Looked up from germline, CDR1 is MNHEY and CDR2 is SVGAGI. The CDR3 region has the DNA TGTGCCAGCAGTTACGGGGGAGATAGCAATCAGCCCCAGCATTTT. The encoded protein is CASSYGGDSNQPQHF.

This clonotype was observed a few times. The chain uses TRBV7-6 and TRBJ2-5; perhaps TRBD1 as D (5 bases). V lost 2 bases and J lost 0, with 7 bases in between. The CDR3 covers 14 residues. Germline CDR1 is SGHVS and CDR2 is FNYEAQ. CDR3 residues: CASSLQGYQETQYF. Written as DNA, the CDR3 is TGTGCCAGCAGCTTACAGGGCTACCAAGAGACCCAGTACTTC.

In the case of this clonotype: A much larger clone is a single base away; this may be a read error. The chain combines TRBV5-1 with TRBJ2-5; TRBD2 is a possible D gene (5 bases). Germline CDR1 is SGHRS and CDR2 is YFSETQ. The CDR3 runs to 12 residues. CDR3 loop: CASGYRGSSKYF. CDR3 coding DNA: TGTGCCAGCGGCTACCGAGGGAGCTCCAAATACTTC.